A single sample is the source of the 27 T cell receptor beta chains below, sequenced in a study of blood T cell repertoires in COVID-19. The assay was immunoSEQ multiplex PCR, and TCRdb's table has in-frame clones only and misses some. Found here are almost 200,000 clones, 85% of them singletons; the top ten hold roughly 0.91%. The sample comprised peripheral blood. These receptors all come from a man aged 60 to 75 with COVID-19, enrolled during active disease.

V and J are TRBV5-1 and TRBJ2-5; D is unresolved. The CDR3 consists of 12 residues. V dropped 4 bases and J dropped 0 bases, with 4 bases sitting between them. Looked up from germline, CDR1 is SGHRS and CDR2 is YFSETQ. Here the CDR3 reads CASSIDQETQYF. The CDR3, as DNA: TGCGCCAGCAGCATAGACCAAGAGACCCAGTACTTC. Filled out from reference TRBV5-1 and TRBJ2-5, the complete variable domain reads KAGVTQTPRYLIKTRGQQVTLSCSPISGHRSVSWYQQTPGQGLQFLFEYFSETQRNKGNFPGRFSGRQFSNSRSEMNVSTLELGDSALYLCASSIDQETQYFGPGTRLLVL.

This CDR3 is CASSLSAGDLRYEQYF. CDR3 sequence (DNA): TGTGCCAGCAGTTTATCGGCAGGGGATCTCCGATACGAGCAGTACTTC. The chain employs TRBV27 and TRBJ2-7; maybe TRBD1 (6 bases). The CDR3 totals 16 residues. Germline V gene sequence: CDR1 MNHEY, CDR2 SMNVEV (reference sequence). The V gene lost 0 bases and the J gene lost 4 bases, with 16 bases spanning the gap.

This sequence joins TRBV7-9 and TRBJ1-5; 9 bases map to TRBD1. Germline V lookup: CDR1 SEHNR, CDR2 FQNEAQ (reference sequence). The CDR3 has 16 residues. J was trimmed by 5 bases and V by 2 bases; bases with no gene match: 7. CDR3 bases: TGTGCCAGCAGCTTACTGGGACAGGGACTGGATCAGCCCCAGCATTTT. This sequence encodes CASSLLGQGLDQPQHF.

This rearrangement joins TRBV7-9 to TRBJ1-1; D is ambiguous. Trimming shortened V by 1 base and J by 1 base, and 10 bases separated the two germline ends. The CDR3 has 15 residues. Germline-derived CDR1 and CDR2 are SEHNR and FQNEAQ (reference sequence). The CDR3 bases are TGTGCCAGCAGCTTAGATCTCAGAAGGAACACTGAAGCTTTCTTT. Protein product: CASSLDLRRNTEAFF.

The chain recombines TRBV11-2 with TRBJ1-1; unclear D gene. From germline, CDR1 is SGHAT and CDR2 FQNNGV. Trimming removed 4 bases from V and 1 base from J, with 13 bases in between. CDR3 length: 15 amino acids. CDR3 nucleotide sequence: TGTGCCAGCAGCTACACGTCGTCCGCGAACACTGAAGCTTTCTTT. Its protein product is CASSYTSSANTEAFF.

The chain carries TRBV5-1 and TRBJ1-2; TRBD1 matches at 7 bases. The CDR3 extends over 13 amino acids. The germline CDR1 and CDR2 sequences are SGHRS and YFSETQ. V dropped 4 bases and J dropped 3; count of bases not matched to a gene: 3. Here the CDR3 DNA reads TGCGCCAGCAGCCGGGACAGCTACTATGGCTACACCTTC. As protein: CASSRDSYYGYTF.

This chain uses TRBV5-4 with TRBJ1-1, with no clear D. This CDR3 comprises 14 residues. Looked up from germline, CDR1 is SGHNT and CDR2 is YYREEE (reference sequence). V was cut by 0 bases and J by 1 base, with 7 bases left in between. The CDR3 is CASSLARENTEAFF. As DNA, the CDR3 is TGTGCCAGCAGCTTGGCCCGGGAGAACACTGAAGCTTTCTTT.

The chain is built from TRBV12-5 and TRBJ1-6; TRBD1 is a possible D gene (5 bases). This CDR3 contains 14 residues. Germline V CDR1 and CDR2: LGHNT, FRNRAP. The V and J ends lost 8 bases and 7 bases respectively, with 15 bases between them. CDR3 coding DNA: TGTGCTAGTAATCTTGGAGGGGCCAATTCACCCCTCCACTTT. It yields the protein CASNLGGANSPLHF.

J is TRBJ2-5 and V is TRBV7-3; 8 nucleotides align to TRBD2. Germline V gives CDR1 SGHTA, CDR2 FQGTGA. The CDR3 loop spans 13 amino acids. The V segment lost 4 bases and the J segment 5 bases; nucleotides outside the gene matches: 3. The CDR3 here is CASSSGTRETQYF. CDR3 coding DNA: TGTGCCAGCAGCTCCGGGACTAGGGAGACCCAGTACTTC. Combining the CDR3 with reference TRBV7-3 and TRBJ2-5 gives the whole variable domain GAGVSQTPSNKVTEKGKYVELRCDPISGHTALYWYRQSLGQGPEFLIYFQGTGAADDSGLPNDRFFAVRPEGSVSTLKIQRTERGDSAVYLCASSSGTRETQYFGPGTRLLVL.

The gene calls are TRBV5-1 and TRBJ2-2; no firm D call. CDR3 length: 18 residues. From germline, CDR1 is SGHRS and CDR2 YFSETQ. The germline V and J ends were trimmed by 2 bases and 0 bases, with 17 bases remaining between them. The CDR3 protein is CASSFQEQSDPNTGELFF. The CDR3 DNA reads TGCGCCAGCAGCTTTCAAGAGCAAAGCGACCCGAACACCGGGGAGCTGTTTTTT. The whole variable domain, remainder taken from reference TRBV5-1 and TRBJ2-2, is KAGVTQTPRYLIKTRGQQVTLSCSPISGHRSVSWYQQTPGQGLQFLFEYFSETQRNKGNFPGRFSGRQFSNSRSEMNVSTLELGDSALYLCASSFQEQSDPNTGELFFGEGSRLTVL.

The chain joins TRBV3-1 (or the pseudogene TRBV3-2) to TRBJ2-7; D is uncertain. V lost 3 bases and J 7 bases, leaving 7 bases between the germline ends. This CDR3 spans 11 amino acids. CDR1 and CDR2 from the germline V gene are LGHDT and YNNKEL (reference sequence). The CDR3 loop is CASSQAKEQYF. CDR3 nucleotide sequence: TGTGCCAGCAGCCAGGCCAAGGAGCAGTACTTC.

V and J are TRBV11-2 and TRBJ1-6; D is uncertain. The CDR3 is 11 residues long. Per germline, CDR1 SGHAT and CDR2 FQNNGV. The V end lost 4 bases, the J end lost 11 bases, and 6 bases lay between the germline ends. The CDR3 bases are TGTGCCAGCAGCTCGGGGACACCCCTCCACTTT. This encodes CASSSGTPLHF.

The chain carries TRBV19 and TRBJ2-1; 7 nucleotides match TRBD1. The CDR3 contains 17 residues. CDR1 is LNHDA and CDR2 is SQIVND in the germline V gene (reference sequence). Unmatched junction bases numbered 7, after V lost 0 bases and J lost 2 bases. The DNA of the CDR3 is TGTGCCAGTAGTATAGATGGCGACAGGGCCCCCTACAATGAGCAGTTCTTC. Its translation: CASSIDGDRAPYNEQFF.

This chain joins TRBV7-8 and TRBJ2-3; D is unresolved. The CDR3 length is 13 residues. V shed 9 bases and J shed 0 bases, with 10 bases lying between them. Germline loops: CDR1 SGHVS, CDR2 FQNEAQ. The CDR3 DNA sequence: TGTGCCAGTCGCTATGGTAGCACAGATACGCAGTATTTT. It is translated as CASRYGSTDTQYF.

This rearrangement joins TRBV9 to TRBJ2-1; 13 bases are a match to TRBD2. From germline, CDR1 is SGDLS and CDR2 YYNGEE. The CDR3 has 18 amino acids. J lost 3 bases, V lost 0 bases, and 6 bases had no gene match. CDR3 DNA: TGTGCCAGCAGCGTAGCGGGACTAGCGGGATCAGGCTACAATGAGCAGTTCTTC. It translates to CASSVAGLAGSGYNEQFF.

The chain uses TRBV9 and TRBJ2-3; D is unclear. Germline V gene data show CDR1 as SGDLS and CDR2 as YYNGEE. V was cut by 0 bases and J by 0 bases, with 8 bases left in between. The CDR3 spans 15 residues. CDR3 nucleotides: TGTGCCAGCAGCGTAGGGATACAGAGCACAGATACGCAGTATTTT. Protein sequence: CASSVGIQSTDTQYF.

The count of this clone is one. This chain uses TRBV28 with TRBJ1-2; 8 bases map to TRBD1. The J segment lost 4 bases and the V segment lost 5 bases, leaving 15 bases of the junction unmatched. In germline, CDR1 is MDHEN, CDR2 SYDVKM. The CDR3 is made up of 17 amino acids. The CDR3 sequence is CASSLPLSRDRSYGYTF. CDR3 sequence (DNA): TGTGCCAGCAGTCTTCCCCTGTCCCGGGACAGGAGCTATGGCTACACCTTC.

This chain connects TRBV7-8 to TRBJ2-7; D remains ambiguous. This CDR3 is built from 15 residues. Trimming removed 4 bases from V and 0 bases from J, with 13 bases in between. Germline values: CDR1 SGHVS, CDR2 FQNEAQ. For the CDR3, the DNA is TGTGCCAGCAGCTCAGGATCAAGAAGCTCCTACGAGCAGTACTTC. Translating gives CASSSGSRSSYEQYF.

V is TRBV6-1 and J is TRBJ1-5, with D possibly TRBD1 on 6 matching bases. The V end lost 2 bases, the J end lost 4 bases, and 12 bases lay between the germline ends. The CDR3 runs to 15 residues. Looked up from germline, CDR1 is MNHNS and CDR2 is SASEGT. The CDR3 protein is CASSEQGQRNQPQHF. The DNA of the CDR3 is TGTGCCAGCAGTGAACAGGGACAACGAAATCAGCCCCAGCATTTT.

The sample holds many counts of this clone. The V and J genes are TRBV6-2 or TRBV6-3 and TRBJ2-3; 9 bases match TRBD1. The CDR3 is 17 amino acids. V was clipped by 2 bases and J by 4 bases; unmatched bases: 10. Germline V gene sequence: CDR1 MNHEY, CDR2 SVGEGT. The CDR3 protein is CASSYDLGTGYSDTQYF. The CDR3 coding sequence is TGTGCCAGCAGTTACGACTTGGGGACAGGGTATTCAGATACGCAGTATTTT.

This chain joins TRBV2 and TRBJ1-1; 8 bases are shared with TRBD1. The length of the CDR3 is 15 residues. With V trimmed by 5 bases and J by 5 bases, 10 bases remained unmatched. Germline V gene data show CDR1 as SNHLY and CDR2 as FYNNEI. The CDR3 sequence is CASSFLQGAWTEAFF. The CDR3 DNA sequence: TGTGCCAGCAGTTTTCTTCAGGGGGCCTGGACTGAAGCTTTCTTT.

This chain connects TRBV7-7 to TRBJ2-1, with no clear D. This CDR3 comprises 15 residues. V lost 2 bases to trimming and J lost 3 bases, with 11 bases between them. The germline gives CDR1 SSHAT, CDR2 FNYEAQ (reference sequence). The CDR3 bases are TGTGCCAGCAGCTTAAATCCAGGAAGCTACAATGAGCAGTTCTTC. Translating it yields CASSLNPGSYNEQFF.

The chain links TRBV18 to TRBJ1-1; unclear D gene. Trimming removed 4 bases from V and 4 bases from J, with 10 bases in between. The V gene's germline CDR1 is KGHSH and CDR2 LQKENI. There are 13 residues in the CDR3. This CDR3 is CASSRRVGTEAFF. CDR3 bases: TGTGCCAGCTCACGGAGGGTAGGCACTGAAGCTTTCTTT.

This chain connects TRBV6-2 or TRBV6-3 to TRBJ1-1; D call uncertain. Germline CDR1 reads MNHEY; CDR2 reads SVGEGT. V shed 5 bases and J shed 6 bases, with 16 bases lying between them. CDR3 length: 14 residues. The CDR3 region has the DNA TGTGCCAGCAGTGTTTTTGGGTCAGGCGCTGAAGCTTTCTTT. It translates to CASSVFGSGAEAFF.

This chain joins TRBV29-1 and TRBJ2-1, with a weak D call TRBD2 (6 bases). Germline V CDR1 and CDR2: SQVTM, ANQGSEA. The V gene lost 6 bases and the J gene lost 1 base, with 16 bases spanning the gap. CDR3 length: 15 amino acids. CDR3 nucleotide sequence: TGCAGCGTACGGCTTAGCGGCTTATCCTACAATGAGCAGTTCTTC. Encoded protein: CSVRLSGLSYNEQFF.

The chain has TRBV29-1 and TRBJ1-4, with 11 bases that match TRBD1. CDR1 and CDR2 (germline): SQVTM, ANQGSEA. V was pared by 4 bases and J by 8 bases, with 3 bases of the junction left unmatched. CDR3 length equals 13 residues. The CDR3 DNA is TGCAGCGTTGGGACAGGGGGCAGGGAAAAACTGTTTTTT. Its protein is CSVGTGGREKLFF.

The chain carries TRBV7-8 and TRBJ1-1; D is perhaps TRBD1 (5 bases). The CDR3 totals 13 residues. Trimming stripped 1 base from V and 7 bases from J, with 10 bases between. Germline values: CDR1 SGHVS, CDR2 FQNEAQ. The CDR3 reads CASSLEPDSEAFF. The CDR3, as DNA: TGTGCCAGCAGCTTAGAGCCCGACAGTGAAGCTTTCTTT.